The 10 T cell receptor beta chains listed next were all sequenced from one sample in a study of OX40 agonist ivuxolimab in advanced cancers. Here immunoSEQ multiplex PCR was the method, and the copy in TCRdb shows in-frame clones only, minus some. Of about 7,900 clones in the sample, roughly 87% are singletons; the top ten hold roughly 29%. The starting material was CD4+ or CD8+ T cells sorted from blood, obtained in a trial of the OX40 agonist ivuxolimab. These receptor sequences come from an adult with an advanced solid tumor such as melanoma, head and neck, liver or kidney cancer.

This clone was observed a single time. V and J are TRBV19 and TRBJ1-1; 9 bases match TRBD1. V lost 4 bases and J lost 1; bases outside the gene matches: 10. The germline V gene has CDR1 LNHDA and CDR2 SQIVND (reference sequence). The CDR3 is 17 residues long. CDR3 nucleotide sequence: TGTGCCAGTAGTAACCGCCGGGACAGGGCTTCGAACACTGAAGCTTTCTTT. Its protein is CASSNRRDRASNTEAFF.

This sequence joins TRBV6-5 and TRBJ2-1; D is unclear. The CDR3 covers 13 residues. V was clipped by 5 bases and J by 7 bases, with 12 bases between them. Germline values: CDR1 MNHEY, CDR2 SVGAGI. CDR3 loop: CASSPAWWNEQFF. The CDR3 nucleotides read TGTGCCAGCAGTCCCGCCTGGTGGAATGAGCAGTTCTTC.

Concerning this clone: Other DNA sequences from this sample encode an identical CDR3 as well. The chain is built from TRBV5-1 and TRBJ2-7, with TRBD2 identical over 11 bases. Per germline, CDR1 SGHRS and CDR2 YFSETQ. CDR3 size: 14 residues. J was trimmed by 4 bases and V by 4 bases; bases with no gene match: 4. In nucleotides, the CDR3 is TGCGCCAGCAGCCCCGGACTAGCGGGTTACGAGCAGTACTTC. Protein product: CASSPGLAGYEQYF.

The CDR3 here is CAWTRAMNTEAFF. In DNA, the CDR3 is TGTGCCTGGACCAGGGCGATGAACACTGAAGCTTTCTTT. The chain is built from TRBV30 and TRBJ1-1; perhaps TRBD1 as D (5 bases). Germline CDR1 and CDR2: GTSNPN and SVGIG (reference sequence). Between the trimmed V and J ends, which lost 4 bases and 0 bases, there was a span of 9 bases. CDR3 length: 13 residues.

The gene calls are TRBV6-1 and TRBJ2-2, with 9 nucleotides matching TRBD1. The CDR3 has 15 residues. J gave up 3 bases and V 5 bases, and 4 bases lay outside the gene matches. Germline CDR1 MNHNS, CDR2 SASEGT. The CDR3 sequence is CASSTGQGYTGELFF. CDR3 in DNA: TGTGCCAGCAGTACCGGACAGGGGTACACCGGGGAGCTGTTTTTT.

A few counts support this clone. This rearrangement joins TRBV13 to TRBJ2-2, with a tentative D call TRBD2 (5 bases). Trimming stripped 3 bases from V and 0 bases from J, with 8 bases between. Per the germline V gene, CDR1 is PRHDT and CDR2 is FYEKMQ (reference sequence). The CDR3 covers 15 residues. The DNA of the CDR3 is TGTGCCAGCAGCTTCCAGCGGCCGAACACCGGGGAGCTGTTTTTT. Encoded protein: CASSFQRPNTGELFF. Filled out from reference TRBV13 and TRBJ2-2, the complete variable domain reads AAGVIQSPRHLIKEKRETATLKCYPIPRHDTVYWYQQGPGQDPQFLISFYEKMQSDKGSIPDRFSAQQFSDYHSELNMSSLELGDSALYFCASSFQRPNTGELFFGEGSRLTVL.

This chain connects TRBV27 to TRBJ1-1; a possible D gene is TRBD1 (5 bases). Trimming took off 7 bases at V and 5 bases at J, with 17 bases between the two ends. Germline V gene lookup returns CDR1 MNHEY and CDR2 SMNVEV (reference sequence). The CDR3 covers 14 residues. CDR3 amino acids: CASTKGGAVTEAFF. In nucleotides, the CDR3 is TGTGCCAGCACCAAGGGAGGGGCGGTGACTGAAGCTTTCTTT.

This clone was detected once. V is TRBV10-1 and J is TRBJ2-2; D may be TRBD1 (6 bases). Per the germline V gene, CDR1 is WNHNN and CDR2 is SYGVQD (reference sequence). The CDR3 has 13 residues. CDR3 loop: CGVVGAHTGELFF. CDR3 DNA sequence: TGCGGGGTAGTGGGGGCGCATACCGGGGAGCTGTTTTTT.

This clone was observed a single time. Written as DNA, the CDR3 is TGCGCCAGCAGCCAAGTGAGACCTACCGGGGAGCTGTTTTTT. Encoded protein: CASSQVRPTGELFF. This chain links TRBV4-1 with TRBJ2-2; D is undetermined. Germline V gives CDR1 MGHRA, CDR2 YSYEKL. V shed 1 base and J shed 5 bases, with 8 bases lying between them. This CDR3 spans 14 amino acids.

The chain has TRBV6-5 and TRBJ1-2; TRBD1 agrees at 7 bases. There are 13 residues in the CDR3. Losses at the gene ends were 4 bases for V and 3 bases for J; bases not matched to a gene: 2. Germline V lookup: CDR1 MNHEY, CDR2 SVGAGI. The chain's CDR3 is CASSSGTDYGYTF. CDR3 coding DNA: TGTGCCAGCAGTTCCGGGACAGACTATGGCTACACCTTC.